One sample yielded the 19 T cell receptor beta chains listed below, sequenced in a study of cytomegalovirus exposure and HLA in healthy donors. The PCR made use of 60 Vbeta and 13 Jbeta primers. Data came from immunoSEQ multiplex PCR; TCRdb stores just in-frame clones and leaves some out. Of about 110,000 clones listed, about three quarters were seen once; the top ten hold about 0.84%. Sequencing was carried out using PBMCs. These TCRs come from a boy between 10 and 17 years old in good health and CMV-seronegative.

The chain joins TRBV19 to TRBJ1-1; D remains unclear. Trimming shortened V by 6 bases and J by 1 base, and 12 bases separated the two germline ends. The CDR3 totals 14 residues. Germline values: CDR1 LNHDA, CDR2 SQIVND (reference sequence). CDR3 DNA sequence: TGTGCCAGTAGCAAGAGGTCACAGAACACTGAAGCTTTCTTT. This translates into CASSKRSQNTEAFF.

This clone was seen a single time. The rearrangement joins TRBV27 to TRBJ2-7, with 7 nucleotides matching TRBD1. The germline gives CDR1 MNHEY, CDR2 SMNVEV (reference sequence). V lost 6 bases and J lost 3; bases outside the gene matches: 5. The CDR3 has 13 amino acids. CDR3 DNA sequence: TGTGCCAGCAGCTGGGGACAGCACTACGAGCAGTACTTC. Protein product: CASSWGQHYEQYF.

The rearrangement uses TRBV19 and TRBJ1-3; D ambiguous. The germline V and J ends were trimmed by 5 bases and 2 bases, with 13 bases remaining between them. The CDR3 is 15 residues long. Germline assignment: CDR1 LNHDA and CDR2 SQIVND (reference sequence). This CDR3 reads CASSPRTGTGNTIYF. The CDR3, as DNA: TGTGCCAGTAGTCCACGGACGGGAACTGGAAACACCATATATTTT.

CDR3 DNA: TGTGCCACCAGCAGGGGGGTTCCTAGCGGGGGGTACAATGAGCAGTTCTTC. Residues: CATSRGVPSGGYNEQFF. This rearrangement joins TRBV15 to TRBJ2-1; TRBD2 aligns across 11 bases. This CDR3 is 17 amino acids long. Losses at the gene ends were 3 bases for V and 4 bases for J; bases not matched to a gene: 8. Germline values: CDR1 LNHNV, CDR2 YYDKDF (reference sequence).

The rearrangement links TRBV5-6 to TRBJ1-1; D unclear. The germline V and J ends were trimmed by 2 bases and 6 bases, with 20 bases remaining between them. Germline CDR1 and CDR2: SGHDT and YYEEEE. This CDR3 region has 16 residues. The CDR3 is CASSFGSLRVYAEAFF. Written as DNA, the CDR3 is TGTGCCAGCAGCTTTGGATCTCTACGGGTCTATGCTGAAGCTTTCTTT.

The chain has TRBV7-9 and TRBJ2-1, with TRBD2 identical over 7 bases. The CDR3 contains 14 residues. V trimming: 4 bases; J trimming: 8 bases; junction bases outside the gene matches: 8. CDR1 is SEHNR and CDR2 is FQNEAQ in the germline V gene (reference sequence). The CDR3 coding sequence is TGTGCCAGCAGCTACGGACTAGTCGGGCATGAGCAGTTCTTC. Translated, it gives CASSYGLVGHEQFF.

CDR3 nucleotides: TGCGCCAGCAGCTTGGGTTGGACTAGCGGGAGGGCCAGTACCAATGAGCAGTTCTTC. It yields the protein CASSLGWTSGRASTNEQFF. This sequence joins TRBV5-1 and TRBJ2-1; 15 bases are a match to TRBD2. CDR1 is SGHRS and CDR2 is YFSETQ in the germline V gene. This CDR3 contains 19 residues. V shed 0 bases and J 6 bases; nucleotides not matched to a gene: 10.

The chain employs TRBV7-9 and TRBJ2-5, with D perhaps TRBD2 (6 bases). The germline CDR1 and CDR2 sequences are SEHNR and FQNEAQ (reference sequence). CDR3 length: 15 residues. V lost 5 bases to trimming and J lost 7 bases, with 20 bases between them. CDR3 sequence: CASSHRGTGPGTQYF. Here the CDR3 DNA reads TGTGCCAGCAGCCACCGCGGGACCGGGCCGGGGACCCAGTACTTC. The full variable domain, in which reference TRBV7-9 and TRBJ2-5 provide the parts outside the CDR3, is DTGVSQNPRHKITKRGQNVTFRCDPISEHNRLYWYRQTLGQGPEFLTYFQNEAQLEKSRLLSDRFSAERPKGSFSTLEIQRTEQGDSAMYLCASSHRGTGPGTQYFGPGTRLLVL.

J is TRBJ2-7 and V is TRBV4-1; TRBD1 agrees at 9 bases. CDR1 MGHRA and CDR2 YSYEKL come from the germline V gene. The CDR3 has 16 residues. Trimming removed 0 bases from V and 4 bases from J; junction bases left unmatched: 7. The CDR3 nucleotides read TGCGCCAGCAGCCAAGATTTGGGACAGGGTTGGTACGAGCAGTACTTC. Encoded protein: CASSQDLGQGWYEQYF.

V usage is TRBV7-9 and J usage is TRBJ2-5; D unresolved. Trimming left V 2 bases short and J 2 bases short, with 12 bases between. Germline V gene data show CDR1 as SEHNR and CDR2 as FQNEAQ (reference sequence). CDR3 length: 15 amino acids. This CDR3 reads CASSLTQAQQETQYF. As DNA, the CDR3 is TGTGCCAGCAGCTTAACCCAGGCTCAACAAGAGACCCAGTACTTC.

The J gene is TRBJ2-2, the V gene TRBV9, with 9 bases identical to TRBD1. The CDR3 contains 17 residues. From germline, CDR1 is SGDLS and CDR2 YYNGEE. V gave up 0 bases and J gave up 4 bases; unmatched junction bases: 7. The chain's CDR3 is CASSVGLTGGFTGELFF. The CDR3 DNA sequence: TGTGCCAGCAGCGTAGGATTAACAGGGGGCTTCACCGGGGAGCTGTTTTTT.

This clone was seen just once. The chain joins TRBV27 to TRBJ1-1; 10 bases match TRBD1. The CDR3 length is 15 residues. Germline-derived CDR1 and CDR2 are MNHEY and SMNVEV (reference sequence). The trim removed 3 bases at V and 2 bases at J, leaving 3 bases unmatched. CDR3 DNA: TGTGCCAGCAGTTTTTCGACAGGGGGCAACACTGAAGCTTTCTTT. It yields the protein CASSFSTGGNTEAFF.

The table lists this clone with a few counts. The J gene is TRBJ1-4, the V gene TRBV6-5, with no clear D. The CDR3 spans 15 residues. The V gene lost 6 bases and the J gene lost 0 bases, with 11 bases spanning the gap. Looked up from germline, CDR1 is MNHEY and CDR2 is SVGAGI. CDR3 in amino acids: CASSLNSATNEKLFF. CDR3 nucleotides: TGTGCCAGCAGCCTGAACAGTGCAACTAATGAAAAACTGTTTTTT.

This clone appeared a single time. This chain uses TRBV6-5 with TRBJ2-2; no reliable D call. The CDR3 runs to 13 residues. In germline, CDR1 is MNHEY, CDR2 SVGAGI. V lost 6 bases to trimming and J lost 0 bases, with 5 bases between them. CDR3 residues: CASRESNTGELFF. The CDR3 DNA follows: TGTGCCAGCAGGGAGTCGAACACCGGGGAGCTGTTTTTT.

The chain recombines TRBV4-2 with TRBJ2-1; 12 bases line up with TRBD2. The ends lost 2 bases at V and 0 bases at J; junction bases unmatched: 2. In germline, CDR1 is LGHNA, CDR2 YNFKEQ. CDR3 size: 17 residues. The CDR3: CASSQTTSGSSYNEQFF. CDR3 bases: TGTGCCAGCAGCCAAACGACTAGCGGGAGCTCCTACAATGAGCAGTTCTTC.

The chain is built from TRBV1 and TRBJ2-1; TRBD2 was called by the table and not checked on the DNA. TRBV1 is described as a pseudogene. The CDR3 consists of 16 residues. The DNA for the CDR3 is TGCACCAGCAGTCGCCACGGGAGGGCCTATTTAGGGGAGCAGTTCTTC. Its protein product is CTSSRHGRAYLGEQFF.

The chain uses TRBV13 and TRBJ2-1; TRBD1 aligns across 7 bases. V was pared by 4 bases and J by 7 bases, with 1 base of the junction left unmatched. Germline CDR1 PRHDT, CDR2 FYEKMQ (reference sequence). The length of the CDR3 is 12 residues. The CDR3 protein is CASSSTGNEQFF. CDR3 bases: TGTGCCAGCAGCTCGACAGGGAATGAGCAGTTCTTC.

This clone has only a few counts. J is TRBJ2-1 and V is TRBV27; D might be TRBD2 (7 bases). Trimming shortened V by 5 bases and J by 4 bases, and 18 bases separated the two germline ends. The CDR3 sequence is 16 residues long. CDR1 and CDR2 (germline): MNHEY, SMNVEV (reference sequence). As DNA, the CDR3 is TGTGCCAGCAGTCCCTACCGGGCGGGGGCTTACAATGAGCAGTTCTTC. Translated, it gives CASSPYRAGAYNEQFF.

The J gene is TRBJ2-1, the V gene TRBV2; 7 positions agree with TRBD2. In germline, CDR1 is SNHLY, CDR2 FYNNEI. With 4 bases clipped from V and 0 bases from J, the junction kept 3 bases outside the gene matches. The CDR3 contains 15 residues. The CDR3 nucleotides are TGTGCCAGCAGTGTAAGCGGGGCCTCCTACAATGAGCAGTTCTTC. This sequence encodes CASSVSGASYNEQFF.